The rows below give T cell receptor beta chains drawn from one sample of a study of blood T cell repertoires in COVID-19. Sequencing used immunoSEQ multiplex PCR; TCRdb keeps in-frame clones, though not all of them. The table lists roughly 220,000 clones, about nine tenths of them singletons. The material sequenced was peripheral blood. The receptors were gathered from a man in his thirties or forties who had recovered from COVID-19. CDR3s include the opening cysteine and the closing phenylalanine or tryptophan. A D gene is named only where the DNA matches it firmly. The size of a clone is reported for some rows only, either as once, few or many, or as a class for expanded clones.

j_call | d_call | clone_size | v_call | cdr3_nt | cdr3_aa
TRBJ2-1 | TRBD1 | . | TRBV7-2 | TGTGCCAGCAGCCCGCGCCGGGGGGACAGGGTCTACAATGAGCAGTTCTTC | CASSPRRGDRVYNEQFF
TRBJ2-7 | . | . | TRBV7-9 | TGTGCCAGCAGCCTAGATGGGGGGGCGTACGAGCAGTACTTC | CASSLDGGAYEQYF
TRBJ1-1 | . | . | TRBV6-5 | TGTGCCAGCAGTAACGGGGGATTCGAAGCTTTCTTT | CASSNGGFEAFF
TRBJ2-5 | . | . | TRBV7-2 | TGTGCCAGCAGCTTAGACCCCTGGCGGGCGGAGACCCAGTACTTC | CASSLDPWRAETQYF
TRBJ1-1 | . | . | TRBV18 | TGTGCCAGCTCACAGGGGCTCACTGAAGCTTTCTTT | CASSQGLTEAFF
TRBJ1-6 | TRBD1 | . | TRBV6-5 | TGTGCCAGCAGTTATTCGACAGGGCAGGTTTCACCCCTCCACTTT | CASSYSTGQVSPLHF
TRBJ1-2 | . | . | TRBV10-3 | TGTGCCATCAGTGAGTCGATTGGGGAGGGCTACACCTTC | CAISESIGEGYTF
TRBJ1-1 | . | . | TRBV5-1 | TGCGCCAGCACCCCTCAGAAGGGGCTGGGCACTGAAGCTTTCTTT | CASTPQKGLGTEAFF
TRBJ2-7 | TRBD1 | . | TRBV19 | TGTGCCAGTAGGGAGACAGGGACAACCTACGAGCAGTACTTC | CASRETGTTYEQYF
TRBJ2-4 | . | . | TRBV19 | TGTGCCAGTAGTATTCCTGGGGGAGGTAACATTCAGTACTTC | CASSIPGGGNIQYF
TRBJ1-2 | TRBD1 | few | TRBV5-4 | TGTGCCAGCAGCTTGAATGATCATAGGGGGACAGGGGGGAACTATGGCTACACCTTC | CASSLNDHRGTGGNYGYTF
TRBJ2-1 | . | . | TRBV7-9 | TGTGCCAGCACCACCGAAGAGGCCTACAATGAGCAGTTCTTC | CASTTEEAYNEQFF
TRBJ2-7 | . | . | TRBV3-1/TRBV3-2 | TGTGCCAGCAGCTACTCTTACGAGCAGTACTTC | CASSYSYEQYF
TRBJ1-6 | . | . | TRBV30 | TGTGCCTGGAGTGTCCCGGGGATGCGCTCACCCCTCCACTTT | CAWSVPGMRSPLHF
TRBJ1-2 | . | . | TRBV6-1 | TGTGCCAGCAGTGATTCCCGGGCCGGCGGGAATGGCTACACCTTC | CASSDSRAGGNGYTF